Listed here is a single T cell receptor beta chain. TCR beta CDR3 region amplification was performed from RNA transcripts. The HTBI set primed first-round TCR CDR3 RT-PCR. TCRdb passed the multiplex PCR reads through MiXCR, listing each CDR3 protein once. The table includes hundreds of thousands of distinct CDR3 sequences, roughly 15% detected once. These data are taken from a study of T cells in Graves' hyperthyroidism and ophthalmopathy. Diagnostic decisions used clinical symptoms, serum thyroxine and TRAb, thyroid ultrasound and orbital computed tomography. This TCR derives from a woman aged 50 to 60 with Graves' ophthalmopathy. Material for sequencing was blood.

The CDR3 DNA follows: TGTGCCAGTAGTAGAGAGACAGGGTATGGCCTGGTGACCCAGTACTTC. Amino acid sequence: CASSRETGYGLVTQYF. J is TRBJ2-5 and V is TRBV19; 7 nucleotides align to TRBD1. V shed 4 bases and J 7 bases; nucleotides not matched to a gene: 15. In germline, CDR1 is LNHDA, CDR2 SQIVND (reference sequence). This CDR3 comprises 16 residues.